This T cell receptor beta chain was profiled in a study of early T cells in non-severe SARS-CoV-2 infection. Study background: Sequencing input comprised bulk RNA from unsorted whole blood; chain pairing was not available.

This clonotype has a handful of counts. The antigen is undetermined. As part of library construction, unique molecular identifiers were attached to individual cDNA molecules. TCRdb reprocessed the 5' RACE reads with MiXCR, giving one entry per CDR3 protein. The profile shows around 44,000 distinct CDR3 sequences, around 6.3% of them singletons. CDR3 size: 12 residues. V was trimmed by 3 bases and J by 1 base, leaving 3 bases between them. CDR1 LGHDT and CDR2 YNNKEL come from the germline V gene (reference sequence). Findings of the study overall: Lookups in VDJdb leaned toward anti-spike CD8 responses and missed private and CD4 specificities.

The receptor was isolated from an adult who was a healthcare worker with PCR-confirmed SARS-CoV-2 infection or an uninfected control (not recorded which). Sequencing used whole blood, obtained at baseline. This rearrangement joins TRBV3-1 to TRBJ2-5; D is unclear. The DNA for the CDR3 is TGTGCCAGCAGCCAGACCCAAGAGACCCAGTACTTC. Its protein is CASSQTQETQYF.